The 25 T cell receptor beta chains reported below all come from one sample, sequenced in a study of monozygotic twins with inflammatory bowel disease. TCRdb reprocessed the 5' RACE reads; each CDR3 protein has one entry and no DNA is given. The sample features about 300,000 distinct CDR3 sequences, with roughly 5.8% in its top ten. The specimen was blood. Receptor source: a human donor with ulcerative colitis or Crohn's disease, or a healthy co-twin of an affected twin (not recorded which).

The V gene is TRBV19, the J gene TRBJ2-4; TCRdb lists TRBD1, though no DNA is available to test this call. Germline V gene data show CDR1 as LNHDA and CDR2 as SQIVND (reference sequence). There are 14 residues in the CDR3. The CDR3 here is CASKSEQIGVPQYF.

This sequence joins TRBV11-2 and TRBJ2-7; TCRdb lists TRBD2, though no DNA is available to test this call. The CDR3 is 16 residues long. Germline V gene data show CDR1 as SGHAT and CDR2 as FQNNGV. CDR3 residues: CASSLDPGLALDEQYF. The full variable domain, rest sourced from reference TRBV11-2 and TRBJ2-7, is EAGVAQSPRYKIIEKRQSVAFWCNPISGHATLYWYQQILGQGPKLLIQFQNNGVVDDSQLPKDRFSAERLKGVDSTLKIQPAKLEDSAVYLCASSLDPGLALDEQYFGPGTRLTVT.

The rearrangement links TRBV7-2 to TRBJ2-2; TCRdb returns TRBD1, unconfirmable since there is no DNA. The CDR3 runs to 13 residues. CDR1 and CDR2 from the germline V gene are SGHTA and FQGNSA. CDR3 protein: CASSLTGTGELFF.

The CDR3 is CASSLWQGIAEQYF. This rearrangement joins TRBV6-2 or TRBV6-3 to TRBJ2-7; the TCRdb call, TRBD1, lacks DNA for checking. Germline V gene sequence: CDR1 MNHEY, CDR2 SVGEGT. The CDR3 sequence is 14 residues long.

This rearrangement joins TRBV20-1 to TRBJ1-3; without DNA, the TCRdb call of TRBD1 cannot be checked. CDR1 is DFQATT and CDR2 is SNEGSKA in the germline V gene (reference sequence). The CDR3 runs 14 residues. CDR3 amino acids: CSAPLRGKGNTIYF.

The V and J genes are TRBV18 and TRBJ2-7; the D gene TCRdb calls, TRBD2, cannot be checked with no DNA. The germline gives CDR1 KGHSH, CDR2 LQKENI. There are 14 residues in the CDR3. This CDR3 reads CASSPRTEGREQYF.

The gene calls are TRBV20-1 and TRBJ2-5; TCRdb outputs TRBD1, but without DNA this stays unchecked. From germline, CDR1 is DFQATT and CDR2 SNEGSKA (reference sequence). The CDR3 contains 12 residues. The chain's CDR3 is CSARHGKETQYF.

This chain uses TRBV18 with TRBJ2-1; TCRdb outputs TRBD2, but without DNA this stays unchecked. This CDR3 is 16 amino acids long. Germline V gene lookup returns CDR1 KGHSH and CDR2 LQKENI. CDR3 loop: CASSPPSGGTYNEQFF. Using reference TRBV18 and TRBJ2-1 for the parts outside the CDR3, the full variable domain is NAGVMQNPRHLVRRRGQEARLRCSPMKGHSHVYWYRQLPEEGLKFMVYLQKENIIDESGMPKERFSAEFPKEGPSILRIQQVVRGDSAAYFCASSPPSGGTYNEQFFGPGTRLTVL.

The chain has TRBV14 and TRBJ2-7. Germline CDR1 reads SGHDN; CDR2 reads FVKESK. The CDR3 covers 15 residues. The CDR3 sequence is CASSQAGKRSYEQYF.

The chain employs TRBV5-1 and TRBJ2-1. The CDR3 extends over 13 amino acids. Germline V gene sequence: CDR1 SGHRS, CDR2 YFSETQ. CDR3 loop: CASSTWTDNEQFF.

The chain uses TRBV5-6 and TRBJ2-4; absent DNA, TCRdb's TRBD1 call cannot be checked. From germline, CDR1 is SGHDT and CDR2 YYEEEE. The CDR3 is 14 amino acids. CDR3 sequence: CASSWGDLRGIQYF.

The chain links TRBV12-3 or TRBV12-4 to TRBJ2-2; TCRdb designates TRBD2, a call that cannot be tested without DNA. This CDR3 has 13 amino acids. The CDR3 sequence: CASSPGLTGELFF.

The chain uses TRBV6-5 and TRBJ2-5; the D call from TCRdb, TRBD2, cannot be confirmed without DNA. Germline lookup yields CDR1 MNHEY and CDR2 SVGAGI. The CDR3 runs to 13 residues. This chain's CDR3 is CASSKTSAQAQYF.

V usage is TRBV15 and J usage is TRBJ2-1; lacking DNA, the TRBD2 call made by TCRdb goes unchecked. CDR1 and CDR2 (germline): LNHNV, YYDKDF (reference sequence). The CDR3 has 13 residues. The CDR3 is CASASGSYNEQFF.

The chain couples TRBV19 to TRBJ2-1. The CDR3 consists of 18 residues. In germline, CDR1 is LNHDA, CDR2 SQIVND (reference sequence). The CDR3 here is CASSIESGRRSSYNEQFF. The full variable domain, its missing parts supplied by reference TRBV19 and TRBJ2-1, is DGGITQSPKYLFRKEGQNVTLSCEQNLNHDAMYWYRQDPGQGLRLIYYSQIVNDFQKGDIAEGYSVSREKKESFPLTVTSAQKNPTAFYLCASSIESGRRSSYNEQFFGPGTRLTVL.

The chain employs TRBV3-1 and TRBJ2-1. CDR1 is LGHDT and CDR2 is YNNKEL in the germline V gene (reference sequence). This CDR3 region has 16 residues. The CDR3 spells CASSPAGRGPYNEQFF.

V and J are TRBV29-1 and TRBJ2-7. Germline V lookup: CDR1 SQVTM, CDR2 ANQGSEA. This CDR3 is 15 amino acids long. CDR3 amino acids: CSVVLSPSLSYEQYF.

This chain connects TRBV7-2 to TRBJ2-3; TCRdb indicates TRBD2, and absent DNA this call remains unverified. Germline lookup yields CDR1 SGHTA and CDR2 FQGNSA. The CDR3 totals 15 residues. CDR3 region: CASSLVTSQTDTQYF.

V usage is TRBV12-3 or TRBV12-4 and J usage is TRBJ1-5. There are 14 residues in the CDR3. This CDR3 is CASSFEGYNQPQHF.

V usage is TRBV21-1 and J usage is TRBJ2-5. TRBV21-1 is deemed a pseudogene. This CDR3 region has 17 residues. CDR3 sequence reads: CASSKESRMWSEETQYF.

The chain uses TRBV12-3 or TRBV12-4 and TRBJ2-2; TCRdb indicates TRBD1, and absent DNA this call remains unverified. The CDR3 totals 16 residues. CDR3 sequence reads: CASSPGLGGSTGELFF.

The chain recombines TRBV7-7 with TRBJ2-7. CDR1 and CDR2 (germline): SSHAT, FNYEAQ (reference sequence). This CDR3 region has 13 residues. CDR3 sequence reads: CASSLESSYEQYF.

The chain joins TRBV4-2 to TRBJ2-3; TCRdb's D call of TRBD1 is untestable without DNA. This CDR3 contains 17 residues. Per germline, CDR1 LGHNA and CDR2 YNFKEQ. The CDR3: CASSEEGPGQGTDTQYF.

CDR3: CASSGGDFTPLSSYNEQFF. V is TRBV11-2 and J is TRBJ2-1; TCRdb selects TRBD1, and the lack of DNA leaves this call unchecked. CDR1 is SGHAT and CDR2 is FQNNGV in the germline V gene. The CDR3 is made up of 19 amino acids.

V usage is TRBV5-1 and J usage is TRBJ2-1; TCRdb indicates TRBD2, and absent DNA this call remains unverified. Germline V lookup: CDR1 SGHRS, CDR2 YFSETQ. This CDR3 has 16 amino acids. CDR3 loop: CASSFLAGGPVLGQFF.